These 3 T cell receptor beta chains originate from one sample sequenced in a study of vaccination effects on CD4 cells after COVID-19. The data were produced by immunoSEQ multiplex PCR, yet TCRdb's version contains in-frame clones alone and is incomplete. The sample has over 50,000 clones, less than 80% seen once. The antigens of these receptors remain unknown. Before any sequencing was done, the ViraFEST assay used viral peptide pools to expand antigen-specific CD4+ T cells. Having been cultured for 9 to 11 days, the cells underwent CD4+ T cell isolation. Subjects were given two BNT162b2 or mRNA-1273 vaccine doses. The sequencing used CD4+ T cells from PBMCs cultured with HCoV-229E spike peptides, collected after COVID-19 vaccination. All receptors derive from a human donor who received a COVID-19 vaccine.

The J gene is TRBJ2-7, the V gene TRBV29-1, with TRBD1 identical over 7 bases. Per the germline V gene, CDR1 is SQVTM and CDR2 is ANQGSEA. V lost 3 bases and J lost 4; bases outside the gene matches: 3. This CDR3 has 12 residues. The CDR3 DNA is TGCAGCGTTGAGACAGGGTCTTACGAGCAGTACGTC. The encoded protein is CSVETGSYEQYV.

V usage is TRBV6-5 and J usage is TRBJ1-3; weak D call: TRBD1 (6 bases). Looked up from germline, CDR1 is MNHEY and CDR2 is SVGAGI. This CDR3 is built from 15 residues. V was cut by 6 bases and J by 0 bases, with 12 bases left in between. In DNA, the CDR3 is TGTGCCAGCAGGGTCGGACAGTTCTCTGGAAACACCATATATTTT. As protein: CASRVGQFSGNTIYF.

The CDR3, as DNA: TGCAGCGTGGAGGGTCCTAGGGCAGATACGCAGTATTTT. The encoded protein is CSVEGPRADTQYF. The chain recombines TRBV29-1 with TRBJ2-3; maybe TRBD2 (6 bases). Trimming removed 6 bases at V and 4 bases at J, with 14 bases between. The CDR3 is made up of 13 amino acids. CDR1 is SQVTM and CDR2 is ANQGSEA in the germline V gene.